These 22 T cell receptor beta chains were all obtained from the same sample, sequenced in a study of metastatic and nonmetastatic thyroid tumors. Among the patients, none had received any treatment before thyroid surgery. Using MiXCR, TCRdb re-called clones from the PCR reads. Among about 14,000 clones listed, approximately 29% were seen once. Sequencing was done on a sample of tumor tissue. These receptor sequences come from a female donor with papillary thyroid cancer or a benign thyroid nodule (not recorded which). Some clones in this sample may be carry-over from other donors' samples.

The CDR3 nucleotides are TGCAGTGCTAGACGGACAGGCGATAATTATAGCAATCAGCCCCAGCATTTT. Translated: CSARRTGDNYSNQPQHF. The genes are TRBV20-1 and TRBJ1-5, with 7 positions matching TRBD1. CDR1 and CDR2 from the germline V gene are DFQATT and SNEGSKA (reference sequence). The V and J ends lost 2 bases and 0 bases, in that order; junction bases with no gene match: 10. This CDR3 contains 17 residues.

V and J are TRBV16 and TRBJ1-2; perhaps TRBD1 as D (5 bases). V was pared by 0 bases and J by 6 bases, with 14 bases between. The CDR3 is 15 amino acids. Germline CDR1 and CDR2: KGHSY and FQNENV. CDR3 in amino acids: CASSQSTGTQNGYTF. The CDR3 region has the DNA TGTGCCAGCAGCCAATCTACGGGGACCCAGAATGGCTACACCTTC.

This clone was found many times. This rearrangement joins TRBV4-3 to TRBJ2-4; 11 bases agree with TRBD2. The CDR3 runs to 16 residues. Germline V gives CDR1 LGHNA, CDR2 YSLEER. The V and J ends lost 0 bases and 8 bases, in that order; junction bases with no gene match: 6. Here the CDR3 reads CASSQDLSGGADIQYF. CDR3 DNA: TGCGCCAGCAGCCAAGACCTTAGCGGGGGGGCTGACATTCAGTACTTC.

The chain is built from TRBV20-1 and TRBJ1-2; the match to TRBD1 covers 7 bases. Germline-derived CDR1 and CDR2 are DFQATT and SNEGSKA (reference sequence). V dropped 6 bases and J dropped 0; count of bases not matched to a gene: 4. The length of the CDR3 is 13 residues. The CDR3 DNA is TGCAGTGCACCGGACAGGACTAACTATGGCTACACCTTC. The encoded protein is CSAPDRTNYGYTF.

V and J are TRBV11-1 and TRBJ2-2; TRBD1 matches 12 bases. The ends lost 5 bases at V and 6 bases at J; junction bases unmatched: 7. CDR1 and CDR2 from the germline V gene are SGHAT and FQDESV (reference sequence). The CDR3 totals 16 residues. CDR3 amino acids: CASSGPGQGAPGELFF. As DNA, the CDR3 is TGTGCCAGCAGCGGACCGGGACAGGGGGCCCCCGGGGAGCTGTTTTTT.

The chain recombines TRBV7-9 with TRBJ1-1, with D unclear. The CDR3 is 15 residues long. In germline, CDR1 is SEHNR, CDR2 FQNEAQ (reference sequence). Trimming pared 3 bases from V and 6 bases from J, leaving 17 bases between. The DNA of the CDR3 is TGTGCCAGCAGCTTGGCACCGGGCCTGGGCGCTGAAGCTTTCTTT. This sequence encodes CASSLAPGLGAEAFF.

This rearrangement joins TRBV6-2 or TRBV6-3 to TRBJ2-7, with 14 positions matching TRBD2. V lost 2 bases, J lost 5 bases, and 2 bases stayed unmatched. The CDR3 has 15 amino acids. CDR1 and CDR2 (germline): MNHEY, SVGEGT. The CDR3 sequence: CASSYGTSGSDEQYF. The CDR3 nucleotides are TGTGCCAGCAGTTACGGGACTAGCGGGAGCGACGAGCAGTACTTC.

The chain has TRBV19 and TRBJ1-3, with D unclear. The germline CDR1 and CDR2 sequences are LNHDA and SQIVND (reference sequence). This CDR3 spans 15 amino acids. V was pared by 3 bases and J by 0 bases, with 9 bases between. CDR3 nucleotides: TGTGCCAGTAGTATCATGGTTAGCTCTGGAAACACCATATATTTT. Protein: CASSIMVSSGNTIYF.

The sample holds many counts of this clone. The chain recombines TRBV20-1 with TRBJ2-1; D gene unclear. Trimming left V 3 bases short and J 3 bases short, with 6 bases between. Germline V gene data show CDR1 as DFQATT and CDR2 as SNEGSKA (reference sequence). The CDR3 extends over 12 amino acids. CDR3 amino acids: CSARVVYNEQFF. The CDR3 DNA reads TGCAGTGCTAGGGTAGTCTACAATGAGCAGTTCTTC.

The rearrangement uses TRBV2 and TRBJ1-1; 7 bases agree with TRBD1. V trimming: 6 bases; J trimming: 1 base; junction bases outside the gene matches: 8. The CDR3 runs to 15 residues. CDR1 and CDR2 (germline): SNHLY, FYNNEI. This chain's CDR3 is CASSRDRLSNTEAFF. The CDR3 coding sequence is TGTGCCAGCAGCCGGGACAGACTTTCGAACACTGAAGCTTTCTTT. The variable domain in full, completed from reference TRBV2 and TRBJ1-1, reads EPEVTQTPSHQVTQMGQEVILRCVPISNHLYFYWYRQILGQKVEFLVSFYNNEISEKSEIFDDQFSVERPDGSNFTLKIRSTKLEDSAMYFCASSRDRLSNTEAFFGQGTRLTVV.

The table lists this clone with many counts. This sequence joins TRBV11-1 and TRBJ2-3, with D perhaps being TRBD1 or TRBD2 (5 bases each). V dropped 7 bases and J dropped 1 base, with 18 bases sitting between them. Germline V gives CDR1 SGHAT, CDR2 FQDESV (reference sequence). The CDR3 sequence is 16 residues long. CDR3 nucleotide sequence: TGTGCCAGCACCTGGGAAAGGGGACGGGGCACAGATACGCAGTATTTT. This gives the protein CASTWERGRGTDTQYF.

This clone was detected a few times. This chain joins TRBV2 and TRBJ2-7; 8 bases fit TRBD1. CDR3 length: 14 amino acids. The germline V gene has CDR1 SNHLY and CDR2 FYNNEI. V trimming: 6 bases; J trimming: 2 bases; junction bases outside the gene matches: 6. For the CDR3, the DNA is TGTGCCAGCAGGAGGGACAGGCTCACCTACGAGCAGTACTTC. It specifies CASRRDRLTYEQYF.

The rearrangement uses TRBV28 and TRBJ1-5; D not resolved. Trimming removed 7 bases at V and 0 bases at J, with 7 bases between. The CDR3 contains 13 residues. CDR1 is MDHEN and CDR2 is SYDVKM in the germline V gene. For the CDR3, the DNA is TGTGCCAGCACGTGGGGTAGCAATCAGCCCCAGCATTTT. Its protein product is CASTWGSNQPQHF.

The chain combines TRBV11-2 with TRBJ1-1; D is perhaps TRBD1 (6 bases). Trimming removed 6 bases from V and 4 bases from J, with 21 bases in between. Germline CDR1 SGHAT, CDR2 FQNNGV. CDR3 length: 16 amino acids. The CDR3 loop is CASRPKTGGWITEAFF. The CDR3 region has the DNA TGTGCCAGCAGACCGAAGACAGGAGGGTGGATCACTGAAGCTTTCTTT.

This clone was seen at least ten times. Without the conserved terminal phenylalanine or tryptophan, this CDR3 likely stems from a read error. The chain has TRBV11-2 and TRBJ1-1; D is ambiguous. V shed 5 bases and J shed 0 bases, with 13 bases lying between them. Per the germline V gene, CDR1 is SGHAT and CDR2 is FQNNGV. This CDR3 region has 15 residues. The CDR3 DNA follows: TGTGCCAGCAGCCTGGACCCCTCCATGAACACTGAAGCTTTCTCT. This encodes CASSLDPSMNTEAFS.

This clone showed up many times. This chain uses TRBV7-9 with TRBJ2-7; D is unclear. V lost 5 bases and J 5 bases, leaving 19 bases between the germline ends. CDR3 length equals 15 residues. Germline V gene data show CDR1 as SEHNR and CDR2 as FQNEAQ (reference sequence). The chain's CDR3 is CASSPPYRVGNEQYF. CDR3 nucleotide sequence: TGTGCCAGCAGCCCACCTTATAGGGTAGGGAACGAGCAGTACTTC.

The chain employs TRBV20-1 and TRBJ1-5; 7 bases align to TRBD1. Germline assignment: CDR1 DFQATT and CDR2 SNEGSKA (reference sequence). V trimming: 1 base; J trimming: 2 bases; junction bases outside the gene matches: 5. The CDR3 is 15 residues long. Written as DNA, the CDR3 is TGCAGTGCTAGAGTAGGGGGCGCAGGCAATCAGCCCCAGCATTTT. Protein sequence: CSARVGGAGNQPQHF.

The rearrangement uses TRBV5-6 and TRBJ2-7; TRBD2 agrees at 9 bases. The CDR3 loop spans 16 amino acids. The V segment lost 3 bases and the J segment 2 bases; nucleotides outside the gene matches: 9. Germline V gene lookup returns CDR1 SGHDT and CDR2 YYEEEE. The CDR3 nucleotides are TGTGCCAGCAGCTCCCATTTAGCGGGAGCGGCCTACGAGCAGTACTTC. Translation: CASSSHLAGAAYEQYF.

The table lists this clone with many counts. The chain couples TRBV12-3 or TRBV12-4 to TRBJ2-1; TRBD1 matches 10 bases. This CDR3 is 17 amino acids long. V trimming: 0 bases; J trimming: 2 bases; junction bases outside the gene matches: 4. CDR3 in amino acids: CASSLAFGQGAYNEQFF. The CDR3 DNA sequence: TGTGCCAGCAGTTTAGCCTTCGGACAGGGGGCCTACAATGAGCAGTTCTTC.

This clone was picked up many times. Since a much larger clone is just one base distant, this may be a read error. This CDR3 is CASSLTGKGEQYF. The CDR3 region has the DNA TGTGCCAGCAGCTTGACAGGGAAAGGCGAGCAGTACTTC. The chain links TRBV7-3 to TRBJ2-7; 7 bases match TRBD1. V shed 3 bases, J shed 6 bases, and the junction held 5 bases outside the gene matches. Germline V gene sequence: CDR1 SGHTA, CDR2 FQGTGA. There are 13 residues in the CDR3. Full variable domain (missing parts from reference TRBV7-3 and TRBJ2-7): GAGVSQTPSNKVTEKGKYVELRCDPISGHTALYWYRQSLGQGPEFLIYFQGTGAADDSGLPNDRFFAVRPEGSVSTLKIQRTERGDSAVYLCASSLTGKGEQYFGPGTRLTVT.

The rearrangement joins TRBV20-1 to TRBJ2-7, with 8 nucleotides matching TRBD2. The CDR3 has 18 amino acids. The V and J ends lost 0 bases and 0 bases, in that order; junction bases with no gene match: 13. Germline values: CDR1 DFQATT, CDR2 SNEGSKA (reference sequence). CDR3 amino acids: CSARDPRVRLAGSYEQYF. The CDR3 bases are TGCAGTGCTAGAGATCCTCGTGTTAGGCTAGCGGGCTCCTACGAGCAGTACTTC.

This clone was counted many times. The chain couples TRBV3-1 to TRBJ1-2; D gene unclear. This CDR3 comprises 15 residues. The germline V and J ends were trimmed by 4 bases and 7 bases, with 19 bases remaining between them. Per germline, CDR1 LGHDT and CDR2 YNNKEL (reference sequence). For the CDR3, the DNA is TGTGCCAGCAGCCCAAGAATTGCAGCCCTGCCTGGCTACACCTTC. Amino acid sequence: CASSPRIAALPGYTF.